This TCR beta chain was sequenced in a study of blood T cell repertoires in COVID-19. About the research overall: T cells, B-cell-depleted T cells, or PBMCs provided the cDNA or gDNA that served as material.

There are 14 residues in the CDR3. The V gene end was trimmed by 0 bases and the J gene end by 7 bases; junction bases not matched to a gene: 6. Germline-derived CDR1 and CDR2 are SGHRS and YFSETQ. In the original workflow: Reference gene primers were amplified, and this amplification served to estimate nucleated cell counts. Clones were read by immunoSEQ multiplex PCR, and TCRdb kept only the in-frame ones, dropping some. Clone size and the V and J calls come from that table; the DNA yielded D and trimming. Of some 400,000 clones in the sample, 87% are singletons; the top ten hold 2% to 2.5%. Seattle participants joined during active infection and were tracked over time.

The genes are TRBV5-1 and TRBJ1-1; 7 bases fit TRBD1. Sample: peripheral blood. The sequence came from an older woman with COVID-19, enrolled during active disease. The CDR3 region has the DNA TGCGCCAGCAGCTTGGGGGACAGTAGGATTGAAGCTTTCTTT. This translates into CASSLGDSRIEAFF.